This TCR beta chain was captured by sequencing in a study of tumor-infiltrating lymphocytes in oesophageal squamous cell carcinoma. One entry per CDR3 protein results from TCRdb running MiXCR on the PCR reads. In the table there are fewer than 15,000 distinct CDR3 sequences, under 60% of which are singletons. Germline V gene lookup returns CDR1 SGHDT and CDR2 YYEEEE. The V gene lost 4 bases and the J gene lost 10 bases, with 18 bases spanning the gap. The CDR3 runs 14 residues. This clonotype was seen a handful of times. A much larger clone sits a single nucleotide away, making a read error possible. This TCR was recovered from a female donor with esophageal squamous cell carcinoma. Sequencing was carried out using blood. The genes are TRBV5-6 and TRBJ2-1; the D gene is possibly TRBD1 (5 bases). CDR3 nucleotide sequence: TGTGCCAGCAGCCCCTTGACAGATTCGTACGAGCAGTTCTTC. Its protein product is CASSPLTDSYEQFF.